This T cell receptor beta chain was found in a study of blood T cell repertoires in COVID-19. In the study overall: T cells, B-cell-depleted T cells, or PBMCs supplied cDNA or gDNA.

Libraries were prepared by immunoSEQ multiplex PCR; TCRdb keeps only in-frame clonotypes and omits some of them. The sample has about 110,000 clones, approximately 68% seen once. This clone was detected once. V trimming: 7 bases; J trimming: 7 bases; junction bases outside the gene matches: 16. Germline CDR1 SGHTA, CDR2 FQGNSA. The CDR3 consists of 16 residues. The V call is TRBV7-2, the J call TRBJ2-5; 9 nucleotides agree with TRBD1. The clonotype originates from a woman aged 60 to 75 with acute or convalescent COVID-19. The sample was peripheral blood. As DNA, the CDR3 is TGTGCCAGCACCATGTCCCGGGACAGGGATCCAGGGACCCAGTACTTC. Protein product: CASTMSRDRDPGTQYF.